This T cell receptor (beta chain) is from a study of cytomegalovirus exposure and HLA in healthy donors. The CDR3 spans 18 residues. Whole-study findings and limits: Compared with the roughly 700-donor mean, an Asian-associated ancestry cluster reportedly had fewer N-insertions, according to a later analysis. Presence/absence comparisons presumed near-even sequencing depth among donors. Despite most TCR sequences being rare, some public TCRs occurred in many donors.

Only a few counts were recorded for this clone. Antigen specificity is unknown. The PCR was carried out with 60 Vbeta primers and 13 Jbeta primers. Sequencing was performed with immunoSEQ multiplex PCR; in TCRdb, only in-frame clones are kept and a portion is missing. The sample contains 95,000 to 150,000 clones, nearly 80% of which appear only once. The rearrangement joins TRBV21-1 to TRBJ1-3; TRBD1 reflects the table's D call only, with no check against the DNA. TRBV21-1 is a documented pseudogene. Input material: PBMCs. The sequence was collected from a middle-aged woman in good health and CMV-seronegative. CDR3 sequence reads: CASSKVGRATGVGNTIYF. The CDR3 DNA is TGTGCCAGCAGCAAAGTAGGTCGGGCGACAGGGGTGGGAAACACCATATATTTT.